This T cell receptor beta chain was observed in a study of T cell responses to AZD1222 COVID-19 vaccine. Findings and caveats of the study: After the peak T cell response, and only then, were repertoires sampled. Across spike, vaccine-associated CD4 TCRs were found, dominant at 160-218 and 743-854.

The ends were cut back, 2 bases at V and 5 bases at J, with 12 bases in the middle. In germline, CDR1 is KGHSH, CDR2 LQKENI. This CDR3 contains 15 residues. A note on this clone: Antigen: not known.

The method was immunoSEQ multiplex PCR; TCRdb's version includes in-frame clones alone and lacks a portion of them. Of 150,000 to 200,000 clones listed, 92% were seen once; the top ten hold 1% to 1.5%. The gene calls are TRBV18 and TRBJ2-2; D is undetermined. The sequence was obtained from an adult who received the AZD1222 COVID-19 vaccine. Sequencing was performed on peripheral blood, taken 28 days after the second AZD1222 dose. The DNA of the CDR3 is TGTGCCAGCTCACCATCGCGACTTCCGACCGGGGAGCTGTTTTTT. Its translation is CASSPSRLPTGELFF.